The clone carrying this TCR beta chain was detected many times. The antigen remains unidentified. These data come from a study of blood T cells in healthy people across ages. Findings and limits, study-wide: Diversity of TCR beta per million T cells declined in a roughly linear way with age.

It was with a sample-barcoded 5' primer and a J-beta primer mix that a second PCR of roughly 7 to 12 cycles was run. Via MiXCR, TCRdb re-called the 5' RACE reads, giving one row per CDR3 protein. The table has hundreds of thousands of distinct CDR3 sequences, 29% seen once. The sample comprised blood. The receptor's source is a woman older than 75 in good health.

The CDR3 region is CASSPGTIETQYF. The DNA of the CDR3 is TGTGCCAGCAGCCCTGGGACAATAGAGACCCAGTACTTC. The rearrangement uses TRBV7-2 and TRBJ2-5; a weak D match, TRBD1 (6 bases). The CDR3 runs to 13 residues. Germline V gene lookup returns CDR1 SGHTA and CDR2 FQGNSA. The ends were cut back, 5 bases at V and 4 bases at J, with 11 bases in the middle.